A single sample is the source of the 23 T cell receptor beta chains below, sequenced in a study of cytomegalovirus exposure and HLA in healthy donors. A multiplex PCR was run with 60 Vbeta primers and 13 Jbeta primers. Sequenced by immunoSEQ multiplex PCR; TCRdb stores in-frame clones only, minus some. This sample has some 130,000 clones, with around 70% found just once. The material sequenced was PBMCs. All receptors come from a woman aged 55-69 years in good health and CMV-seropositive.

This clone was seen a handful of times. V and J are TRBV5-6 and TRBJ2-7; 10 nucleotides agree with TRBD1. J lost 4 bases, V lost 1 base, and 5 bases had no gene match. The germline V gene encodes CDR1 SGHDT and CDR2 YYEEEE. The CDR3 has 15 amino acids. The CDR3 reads CASSLRGTGAYEQYF. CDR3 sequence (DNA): TGTGCCAGCAGCTTGAGAGGGACAGGGGCGTACGAGCAGTACTTC. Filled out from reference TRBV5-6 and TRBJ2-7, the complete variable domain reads DAGVTQSPTHLIKTRGQQVTLRCSPKSGHDTVSWYQQALGQGPQFIFQYYEEEERQRGNFPDRFSGHQFPNYSSELNVNALLLGDSALYLCASSLRGTGAYEQYFGPGTRLTVT.

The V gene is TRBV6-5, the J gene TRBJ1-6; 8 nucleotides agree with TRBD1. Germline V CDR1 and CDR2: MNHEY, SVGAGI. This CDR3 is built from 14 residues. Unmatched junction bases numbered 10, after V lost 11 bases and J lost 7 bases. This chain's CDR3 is CALSQDRVNSPLHF. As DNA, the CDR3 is TGTGCCTTGTCGCAGGACAGGGTAAATTCACCCCTCCACTTT.

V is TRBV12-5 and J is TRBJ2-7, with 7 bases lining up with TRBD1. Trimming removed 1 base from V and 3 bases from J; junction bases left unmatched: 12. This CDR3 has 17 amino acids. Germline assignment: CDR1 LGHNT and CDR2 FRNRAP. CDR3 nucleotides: TGTGCTAGTGGTTTGGCCGGACAGGCACGATTTTACTACGAGCAGTACTTC. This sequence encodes CASGLAGQARFYYEQYF. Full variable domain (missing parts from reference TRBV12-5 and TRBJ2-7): DARVTQTPRHKVTEMGQEVTMRCQPILGHNTVFWYRQTMMQGLELLAYFRNRAPLDDSGMPKDRFSAEMPDATLATLKIQPSEPRDSAVYFCASGLAGQARFYYEQYFGPGTRLTVT.

The CDR3 sequence: CASSLSSGNNSPLHF. The DNA for the CDR3 is TGTGCCAGCAGCTTGTCAAGCGGGAATAATTCACCCCTCCACTTT. The chain is built from TRBV7-3 and TRBJ1-6; D call uncertain. The CDR3 is 15 amino acids. Trimming pared 3 bases from V and 5 bases from J, leaving 11 bases between. CDR1 and CDR2 (germline): SGHTA, FQGTGA.

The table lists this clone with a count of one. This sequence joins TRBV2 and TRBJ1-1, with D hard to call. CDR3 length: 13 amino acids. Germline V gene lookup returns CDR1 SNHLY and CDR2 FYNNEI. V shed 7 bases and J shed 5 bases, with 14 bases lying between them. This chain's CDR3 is CASIRGSGTEAFF. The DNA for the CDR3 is TGTGCCAGCATAAGAGGGTCGGGGACTGAAGCTTTCTTT.

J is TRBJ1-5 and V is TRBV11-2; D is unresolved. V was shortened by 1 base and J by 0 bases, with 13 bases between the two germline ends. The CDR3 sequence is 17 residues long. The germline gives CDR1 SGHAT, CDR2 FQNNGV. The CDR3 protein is CASSLGGTAYSNQPQHF. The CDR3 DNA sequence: TGTGCCAGCAGCTTAGGTGGAACAGCTTATAGCAATCAGCCCCAGCATTTT.

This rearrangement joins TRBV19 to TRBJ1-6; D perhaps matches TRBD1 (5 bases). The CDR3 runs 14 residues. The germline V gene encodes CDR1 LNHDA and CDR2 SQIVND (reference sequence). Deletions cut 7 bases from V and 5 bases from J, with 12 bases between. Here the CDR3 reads CASKGERDNSPLHF. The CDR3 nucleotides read TGTGCCAGTAAAGGGGAACGGGATAATTCACCCCTCCACTTT. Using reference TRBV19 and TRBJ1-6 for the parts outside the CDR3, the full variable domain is DGGITQSPKYLFRKEGQNVTLSCEQNLNHDAMYWYRQDPGQGLRLIYYSQIVNDFQKGDIAEGYSVSREKKESFPLTVTSAQKNPTAFYLCASKGERDNSPLHFGNGTRLTVT.

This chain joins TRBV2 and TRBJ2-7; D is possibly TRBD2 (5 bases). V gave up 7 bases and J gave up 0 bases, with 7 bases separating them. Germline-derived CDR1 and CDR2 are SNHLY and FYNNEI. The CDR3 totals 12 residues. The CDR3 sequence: CASTGNSYEQYF. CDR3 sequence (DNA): TGTGCCAGCACGGGGAACTCCTACGAGCAGTACTTC.

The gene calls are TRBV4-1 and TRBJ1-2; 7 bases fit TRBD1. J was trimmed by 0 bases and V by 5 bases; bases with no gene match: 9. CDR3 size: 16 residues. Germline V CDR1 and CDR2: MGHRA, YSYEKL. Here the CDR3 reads CASSLDRDRTNYGYTF. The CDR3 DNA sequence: TGCGCCAGCAGCTTAGATCGGGACAGAACTAACTATGGCTACACCTTC.

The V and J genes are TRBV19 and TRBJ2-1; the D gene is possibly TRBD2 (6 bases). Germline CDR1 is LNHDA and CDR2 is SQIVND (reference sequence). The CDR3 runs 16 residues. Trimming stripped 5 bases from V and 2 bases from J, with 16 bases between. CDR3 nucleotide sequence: TGTGCCAGTAGTCCACCGGGGGTGTCTACCTACAATGAGCAGTTCTTC. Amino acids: CASSPPGVSTYNEQFF.

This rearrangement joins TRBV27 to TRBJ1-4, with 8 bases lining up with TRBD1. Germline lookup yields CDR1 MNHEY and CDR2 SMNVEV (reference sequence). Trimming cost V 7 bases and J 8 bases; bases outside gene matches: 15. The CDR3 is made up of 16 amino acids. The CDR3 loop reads CASTSTQGALKEKLFF. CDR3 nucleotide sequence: TGTGCCAGCACATCGACGCAGGGGGCTCTGAAGGAAAAACTGTTTTTT.

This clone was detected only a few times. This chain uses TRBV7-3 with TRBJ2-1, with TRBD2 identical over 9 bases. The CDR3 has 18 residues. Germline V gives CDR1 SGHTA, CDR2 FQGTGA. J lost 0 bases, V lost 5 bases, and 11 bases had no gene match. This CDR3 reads CASSGRGGGAGSYNEQFF. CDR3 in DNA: TGTGCCAGCAGCGGCCGGGGCGGGGGGGCCGGCTCCTACAATGAGCAGTTCTTC.

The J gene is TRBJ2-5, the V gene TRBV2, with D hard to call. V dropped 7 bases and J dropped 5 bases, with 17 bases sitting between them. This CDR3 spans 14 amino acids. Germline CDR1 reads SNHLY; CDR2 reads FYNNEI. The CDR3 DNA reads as TGTGCCAGCATGTGGCGATCCATCGGGGAGACCCAGTACTTC. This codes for CASMWRSIGETQYF. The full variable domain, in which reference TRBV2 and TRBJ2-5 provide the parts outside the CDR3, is EPEVTQTPSHQVTQMGQEVILRCVPISNHLYFYWYRQILGQKVEFLVSFYNNEISEKSEIFDDQFSVERPDGSNFTLKIRSTKLEDSAMYFCASMWRSIGETQYFGPGTRLLVL.

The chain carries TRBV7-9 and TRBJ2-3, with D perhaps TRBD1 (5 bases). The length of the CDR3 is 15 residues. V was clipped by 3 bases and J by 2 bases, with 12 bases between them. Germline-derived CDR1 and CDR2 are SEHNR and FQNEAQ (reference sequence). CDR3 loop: CASSFPQGFTDTQYF. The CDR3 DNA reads TGTGCCAGCAGCTTCCCTCAGGGCTTCACAGATACGCAGTATTTT.

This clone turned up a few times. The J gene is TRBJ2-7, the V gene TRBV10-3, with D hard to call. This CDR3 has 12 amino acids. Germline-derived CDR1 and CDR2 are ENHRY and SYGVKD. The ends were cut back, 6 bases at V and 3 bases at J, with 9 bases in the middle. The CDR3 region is CAISESVYEQYF. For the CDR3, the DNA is TGTGCCATCAGCGAAAGCGTCTACGAGCAGTACTTC.

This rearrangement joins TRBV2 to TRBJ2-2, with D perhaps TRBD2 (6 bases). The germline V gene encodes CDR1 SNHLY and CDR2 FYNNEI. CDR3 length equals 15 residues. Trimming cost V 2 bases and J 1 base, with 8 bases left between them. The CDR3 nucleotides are TGTGCCAGCAGTGAACAGGGAGGGAACACCGGGGAGCTGTTTTTT. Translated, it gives CASSEQGGNTGELFF.

The CDR3 spells CASSWGTGGGETQYF. The DNA of the CDR3 is TGCGCCAGCAGCTGGGGGACAGGGGGCGGCGAGACCCAGTACTTC. This chain links TRBV5-1 with TRBJ2-5; 12 bases agree with TRBD1. After removal of 3 bases from V and 5 bases from J, the junction contained 5 bases not matched to a gene. This CDR3 has 15 amino acids. CDR1 SGHRS and CDR2 YFSETQ come from the germline V gene.

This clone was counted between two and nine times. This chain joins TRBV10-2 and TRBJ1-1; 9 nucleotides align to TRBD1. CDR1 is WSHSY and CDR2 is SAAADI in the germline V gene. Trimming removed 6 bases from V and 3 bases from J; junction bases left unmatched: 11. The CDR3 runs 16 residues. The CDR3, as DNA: TGCGCCAGCAGGAGACGACCGGGACAGGGAGACACTGAAGCTTTCTTT. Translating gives CASRRRPGQGDTEAFF.

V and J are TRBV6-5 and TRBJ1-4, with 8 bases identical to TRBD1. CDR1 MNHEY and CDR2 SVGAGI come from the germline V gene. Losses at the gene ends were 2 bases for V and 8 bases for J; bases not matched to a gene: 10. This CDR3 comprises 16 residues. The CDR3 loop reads CASSYRRQGLGEKLFF. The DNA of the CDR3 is TGTGCCAGCAGTTACAGGAGACAGGGGCTCGGAGAAAAACTGTTTTTT.

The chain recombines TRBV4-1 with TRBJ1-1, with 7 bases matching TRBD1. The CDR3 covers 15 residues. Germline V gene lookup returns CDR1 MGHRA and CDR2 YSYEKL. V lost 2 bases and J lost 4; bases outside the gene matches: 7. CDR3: CASSQSNRGATEAFF. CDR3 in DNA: TGCGCCAGCAGCCAATCGAACAGGGGCGCCACTGAAGCTTTCTTT.

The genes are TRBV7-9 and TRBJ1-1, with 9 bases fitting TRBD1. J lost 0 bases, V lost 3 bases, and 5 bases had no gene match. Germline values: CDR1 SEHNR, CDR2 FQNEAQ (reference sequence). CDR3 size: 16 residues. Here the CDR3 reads CASSFPGQGMNTEAFF. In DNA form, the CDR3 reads TGTGCCAGCAGCTTCCCGGGACAGGGTATGAACACTGAAGCTTTCTTT.

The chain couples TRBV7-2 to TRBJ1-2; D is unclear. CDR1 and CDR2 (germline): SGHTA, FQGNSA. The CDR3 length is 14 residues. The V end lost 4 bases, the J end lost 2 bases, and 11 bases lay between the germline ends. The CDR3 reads CASSSRVQNYGYTF. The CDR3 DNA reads TGTGCCAGCAGCTCCCGGGTCCAGAACTATGGCTACACCTTC.

The CDR3 DNA follows: TGTGCCAGCAGCTTAGCCGGGGGGCTTGGAAACACCATATATTTT. It specifies CASSLAGGLGNTIYF. The chain combines TRBV7-6 with TRBJ1-3, with D maybe TRBD1 (6 bases). V lost 0 bases and J lost 3, with 9 bases in between. The CDR3 totals 15 residues. The germline V gene encodes CDR1 SGHVS and CDR2 FNYEAQ.